This T cell receptor beta chain was captured in a study of neoadjuvant anti-PD-1 for oral cavity cancer (dated by TCRdb to about 2021). Some background on the complete study: Three to four biweekly doses of nivolumab at 3 mg/kg were mostly administered to patients before curative-intent surgical resection. For patients who did not progress, a fourth nivolumab dose was given around day 43, followed by definitive surgical resection on days 50-56. Patients with complete response, partial response or stable disease by RECIST 1.1 were defined as responders, whereas patients with progression were defined as non-responders. The parent correlative cohort included over nine patients, with an approximately 35% response rate.

Study-wide findings and limitations: After neoadjuvant nivolumab, T cell clonality (Gini index) in PBMCs was significantly higher in non-responders than in responders. TCR analyses included only a few patients per response group, and the authors called for larger cohorts for validation. Higher pretreatment blood Treg/Th17 ratios correlated with both higher pretreatment blood TCRbeta clonality and lower post-treatment tumor TCRbeta clonality.

For deep sequencing of PBMC libraries, mostly around 480 ng of input genomic DNA was used, and six replicates were run per sample. The immunoSEQ hsTCRbeta kit was used to prepare TCRbeta libraries, following the manufacturer's instructions. Sequencing of the completed libraries took place using an Illumina NovaSeq 6000 S4 flow cell after they had been pooled to about 3 nM. Turning to the authors' computational methods: The immunoSEQ Analyzer handled quality control and preprocessing of the raw data. The analysis was restricted to productive rearrangements, with each unique CDR3 amino acid sequence defining a clonotype. Repertoire clonality was estimated as the Gini-Simpson index, computed with the R package tcR. Gini indices were compared with Student's t test, and associations with tumor size change were assessed by Pearson correlation. Not all clones reach the TCRdb copy of this immuneACCESS table, which keeps in-frame sequences only. Checked studies attribute under half of the gap to unresolved V genes and leave the rest unexplained. The DNA was the basis for D and trimming; V, J and clone size are from that table. The sample records 11,000 to 15,000 clones, 70% of which are singletons. The ten most abundant clones make up approximately 2.1% of the sample.

Remarks on this clone: The antigen it binds to is not known. No base quality information exists; no much larger clone differs at one position.

The sample's time point label, in plain terms: before neoadjuvant nivolumab. Patients had been newly diagnosed with stage II-IVA oral cavity squamous cell carcinoma, and no prior systemic or radiation treatment had been given to the patients. The cohort was composed of patients with HPV-negative, locally advanced oral cavity squamous cell carcinoma. Peripheral blood mononuclear cells were analyzed directly, without maintenance or expansion in culture. Samples were obtained from a longitudinal correlative study of a single-arm phase II trial of neoadjuvant nivolumab in oral cavity squamous cell carcinoma. Genomic DNA-based TCRbeta sequencing was performed on subject-matched pre- and post-treatment PBMCs and tumors from three responders and three non-responders. Peripheral blood mononuclear cells were collected before nivolumab treatment and were collected again after treatment, at the time of surgery. The Maxwell RSC DNA from Cells kit was used to extract genomic DNA from PBMCs.

At the junction V is shortened by 0 bases and J by 7 bases, with 6 bases in between. The germline V gene (reference sequence) specifies DFQATT as CDR1 and SNEGSKA as CDR2. The CDR3 runs 11 residues from the cysteine to the phenylalanine. Just the 33-base CDR3 DNA is kept, in frame starting at base 1. This TCR was sampled from a person aged 40-85 years with oral cavity squamous cell carcinoma. This specimen consisted of PBMCs, obtained before nivolumab (anti-PD-1) treatment. The V and J genes are TRBV20-1 and TRBJ1-1; a confident D gene designation cannot be given. The CDR3 reads CSARDPYEAFF. The nucleotide sequence reads as follows: TGCAGTGCTAGAGATCCTTATGAAGCTTTCTTT.